This is a list of T cell receptor beta chains from one sample in a study of blood T cell repertoires in COVID-19. Some clones are missing from TCRdb's copy, which holds only in-frame ones; the method was immunoSEQ multiplex PCR. The sample includes some 40,000 clones, over 75% of them seen just once. Sequencing used peripheral blood. The receptors originated from a woman older than 75 with acute or convalescent COVID-19. CDR3s include the opening cysteine and the closing phenylalanine or tryptophan. The order of the fields is J gene, CDR3 length, V gene, CDR3 protein.

J: TRBJ2-1; length: 16; V: TRBV27; CDR3: CASSPQLAGRGVEQFF
J: TRBJ2-3; length: 18; V: TRBV5-1; CDR3: CASSSGTSGRAGTDTQYF
J: TRBJ2-5; length: 14; V: TRBV7-9; CDR3: CASSLLGGQETQYF
J: TRBJ1-2; length: 10; V: TRBV20-1; CDR3: CSARGYGYTF
J: TRBJ2-1; length: 13; V: TRBV7-8; CDR3: CASSPTTRAAQFF
J: TRBJ1-5; length: 15; V: TRBV7-8; CDR3: CASSPDRGPNQPQHF
J: TRBJ2-3; length: 17; V: TRBV11-2; CDR3: CASRLHAGTGVSDTQYF
J: TRBJ1-1; length: 13; V: TRBV14; CDR3: CASSQAGGTEAFF
J: TRBJ2-1; length: 15; V: TRBV4-1; CDR3: CASSLGTSGINEQFF
J: TRBJ2-3; length: 15; V: TRBV24-1; CDR3: CATSGSSGNTDTQYF
J: TRBJ2-7; length: 15; V: TRBV6-1; CDR3: CASSEKSGTSYEQYF
J: TRBJ1-5; length: 13; V: TRBV2; CDR3: CASSGLSSQPQHF
J: TRBJ2-1; length: 15; V: TRBV4-1; CDR3: CASSSGHEAYNEQFF
J: TRBJ1-2; length: 12; V: TRBV12-3/TRBV12-4; CDR3: CASSLVTRGYTF
J: TRBJ2-7; length: 14; V: TRBV5-5; CDR3: CASTRRDRAYEQYF
J: TRBJ2-7; length: 13; V: TRBV27; CDR3: CASSSYSSYEQYF
J: TRBJ2-7; length: 16; V: TRBV7-2; CDR3: CASSPTQGQALLEQYF
J: TRBJ2-5; length: 14; V: TRBV6-5; CDR3: CASSHLGLGETQYF
J: TRBJ2-7; length: 14; V: TRBV19; CDR3: CASSIGDRGYEQYF
J: TRBJ2-1; length: 15; V: TRBV5-4; CDR3: CASTPRGFLNNEQFF
J: TRBJ2-3; length: 17; V: TRBV18; CDR3: CASSPRQVTASGDTQYF
J: TRBJ2-7; length: 13; V: TRBV18; CDR3: CASTDRGAREQYF
J: TRBJ2-1; length: 11; V: TRBV6-6; CDR3: CASSRGNEQFF
J: TRBJ2-5; length: 14; V: TRBV7-8; CDR3: CASSRDRGRETQYF
J: TRBJ2-3; length: 17; V: TRBV30; CDR3: CAWSVLGGRSGTDTQYF
J: TRBJ2-7; length: 14; V: TRBV5-1; CDR3: CASYSGSWSDEQYF
J: TRBJ1-2; length: 15; V: TRBV3-1/TRBV3-2; CDR3: CASSQDAAGGYGYTF
J: TRBJ2-2; length: 15; V: TRBV6-5; CDR3: CASSYSTGVAGELFF
J: TRBJ2-7; length: 12; V: TRBV12-3/TRBV12-4; CDR3: CASSLESYEQYF
J: TRBJ2-5; length: 13; V: TRBV7-7; CDR3: CASSLGFRETQYF
J: TRBJ2-7; length: 14; V: TRBV7-9; CDR3: CASSLAGGGPIQYF
J: TRBJ2-5; length: 11; V: TRBV20-1; CDR3: CSAPGGQTQYF
J: TRBJ2-7; length: 16; V: TRBV2; CDR3: CARRGGDRVGSYEQYF
J: TRBJ1-2; length: 13; V: TRBV6-1; CDR3: CASSEWAGDGYTF
J: TRBJ2-7; length: 15; V: TRBV7-2; CDR3: CASSLALAETYEQYF
J: TRBJ1-1; length: 13; V: TRBV18; CDR3: CASSTPTATEAFF
J: TRBJ2-2; length: 16; V: TRBV27; CDR3: CASSFISGPNTGELFF
J: TRBJ2-2; length: 14; V: TRBV7-9; CDR3: CASSSTGVLRELFF
J: TRBJ2-7; length: 13; V: TRBV27; CDR3: CASSPLGGREQYF